This TCR beta chain was captured by sequencing in a study of lymphopenia after photon versus proton radiotherapy. Regarding the study as a whole: Under photons, naive T cells and diversity fell while effector/memory populations rose. After the lymphocyte nadir, photon-treated repertoires showed oligoclonal expansion, especially of CD8+ Temra cells.

Comments on this clone: The antigen remains undetermined.

CDR3 length: 11 residues. Trimming took 6 bases from V and 4 from J, leaving 7 bases between them. Germline CDR1 LNHDA, CDR2 SQIVND (reference sequence). Profiled with immunoSEQ multiplex PCR; TCRdb holds only in-frame clones, not every one. The data hold 67,000 or so clones, with 75% to 90% observed a single time. The rearrangement links TRBV19 to TRBJ2-7, with D tentatively TRBD1 (5 bases). Sequenced material: peripheral blood, taken from a patient treated with proton-based radiotherapy. The TCR comes from a man at least 80 years old with esophageal cancer. For the CDR3, the DNA is TGTGCCAGTAGCCAGGGTTACGAGCAGTACTTC. This sequence encodes CASSQGYEQYF. Variable domain in full (rest from reference TRBV19 and TRBJ2-7): DGGITQSPKYLFRKEGQNVTLSCEQNLNHDAMYWYRQDPGQGLRLIYYSQIVNDFQKGDIAEGYSVSREKKESFPLTVTSAQKNPTAFYLCASSQGYEQYFGPGTRLTVT.